One and the same sample provided the 25 T cell receptor beta chains below, sequenced in a study of blood T cell repertoires in COVID-19. Profiled with immunoSEQ multiplex PCR; TCRdb holds only in-frame clones, not every one. The sample consists of about 160,000 clones, approximately 86% of them appearing once. Sequencing was carried out using peripheral blood. These receptors originate from a woman between 40 and 50 years old with COVID-19, enrolled during active disease.

V is TRBV5-1 and J is TRBJ2-3; 11 bases match TRBD2. This CDR3 is 15 amino acids long. Germline CDR1 SGHRS, CDR2 YFSETQ. Trimming at V came to 1 base and at J to 6 bases, leaving 4 bases not matched to a gene. The chain's CDR3 is CASSLSTSGKDTQYF. The CDR3 nucleotides read TGCGCCAGCAGCTTGTCGACTAGCGGGAAGGATACGCAGTATTTT.

The CDR3 coding sequence is TGTGCCAGCAGTTACTCGGGGGAGTTCACGGGGGGTGAGCAGTTCTTC. Translating it yields CASSYSGEFTGGEQFF. This rearrangement joins TRBV6-6 to TRBJ2-1; 7 bases fit TRBD2. Germline V gives CDR1 MNHNY, CDR2 SVGAGI (reference sequence). The CDR3 covers 16 residues. V lost 0 bases, J lost 9 bases, and 11 bases stayed unmatched.

The gene calls are TRBV28 and TRBJ1-2; TRBD1 might be the D (5 bases). Looked up from germline, CDR1 is MDHEN and CDR2 is SYDVKM. The V gene lost 2 bases and the J gene lost 2 bases, with 12 bases spanning the gap. CDR3 length: 15 amino acids. The CDR3 DNA follows: TGTGCCAGCAGTTTAATCGTTTCAGGGAACTATGGCTACACCTTC. Encoded protein: CASSLIVSGNYGYTF.

The V gene is TRBV10-3, the J gene TRBJ2-1; 9 positions agree with TRBD2. In germline, CDR1 is ENHRY, CDR2 SYGVKD. The CDR3 has 16 amino acids. J was trimmed by 3 bases and V by 4 bases; bases with no gene match: 7. CDR3 nucleotide sequence: TGTGCCATCAGTGTTATAGCGGGGGCCGACTACAATGAGCAGTTCTTC. It yields the protein CAISVIAGADYNEQFF.

This chain joins TRBV7-9 and TRBJ2-3; a weak D match, TRBD2 (6 bases). This CDR3 comprises 14 residues. Between the trimmed V and J ends, which lost 5 bases and 2 bases, there was a span of 11 bases. Per germline, CDR1 SEHNR and CDR2 FQNEAQ (reference sequence). This chain's CDR3 is CASSARGITDTQYF. In nucleotides, the CDR3 is TGTGCCAGCAGCGCCCGGGGGATCACAGATACGCAGTATTTT.

The chain carries TRBV25-1 and TRBJ1-3; unclear D gene. The V and J ends lost 2 bases and 0 bases respectively, with 11 bases between them. This CDR3 is built from 16 residues. Germline-derived CDR1 and CDR2 are MGHDK and SYGVNS. The CDR3 DNA sequence: TGTGCCAGCAGTGAAGGGGAGTTCATCTCTGGAAACACCATATATTTT. Protein product: CASSEGEFISGNTIYF. The full variable domain, completed using reference TRBV25-1 and TRBJ1-3, is EADIYQTPRYLVIGTGKKITLECSQTMGHDKMYWYQQDPGMELHLIHYSYGVNSTEKGDLSSESTVSRIRTEHFPLTLESARPSHTSQYLCASSEGEFISGNTIYFGEGSWLTVV.

The V and J genes are TRBV10-3 and TRBJ1-3; tentatively, D is TRBD1 (6 bases). The length of the CDR3 is 14 residues. V lost 6 bases, J lost 3 bases, and 12 bases lay in between. Germline V gene lookup returns CDR1 ENHRY and CDR2 SYGVKD. As DNA, the CDR3 is TGTGCCATCAGCCGGGACAAGAGTGGAAACACCATATATTTT. It encodes CAISRDKSGNTIYF.

J is TRBJ2-3 and V is TRBV27, with 8 bases lining up with TRBD2. V gave up 2 bases and J gave up 3 bases; unmatched junction bases: 7. The CDR3 runs to 16 residues. Germline CDR1 reads MNHEY; CDR2 reads SMNVEV (reference sequence). The DNA for the CDR3 is TGTGCCAGCAGTTTACTTCCGGGAGGGGGTACAGATACGCAGTATTTT. It yields the protein CASSLLPGGGTDTQYF.

This chain links TRBV11-1 with TRBJ2-5; 8 positions agree with TRBD1. This CDR3 has 16 amino acids. From germline, CDR1 is SGHAT and CDR2 FQDESV (reference sequence). V was pared by 5 bases and J by 6 bases, with 14 bases of the junction left unmatched. CDR3 sequence (DNA): TGTGCCAGCAGCCCTCAGGGGGCTCTCACCCCCCAGACCCAGTACTTC. Its protein product is CASSPQGALTPQTQYF.

V usage is TRBV6-6 and J usage is TRBJ2-5, with 12 bases matching TRBD2. This CDR3 region has 15 residues. Germline V CDR1 and CDR2: MNHNY, SVGAGI (reference sequence). Trimming removed 3 bases from V and 3 bases from J; junction bases left unmatched: 2. The CDR3 loop reads CASSYRTSGEETQYF. The CDR3 DNA follows: TGTGCCAGCAGTTATCGGACTAGCGGGGAAGAGACCCAGTACTTC.

The rearrangement uses TRBV6-5 and TRBJ1-1; no reliable D call. The CDR3 contains 14 residues. Germline V gives CDR1 MNHEY, CDR2 SVGAGI. Between the trimmed V and J ends, which lost 6 bases and 6 bases, there was a span of 17 bases. CDR3 sequence: CASSSLAGKAEAFF. The CDR3 nucleotides read TGTGCCAGCAGCTCGCTTGCGGGAAAGGCTGAAGCTTTCTTT.

The chain links TRBV3-1 (or the pseudogene TRBV3-2) to TRBJ1-3, with D maybe TRBD1 (6 bases). The CDR3 loop spans 14 amino acids. V lost 1 base to trimming and J lost 9 bases, with 13 bases between them. From germline, CDR1 is LGHDT and CDR2 YNNKEL (reference sequence). The CDR3 sequence is CASSQADRPGTIYF. CDR3 sequence (DNA): TGTGCCAGCAGCCAAGCTGACAGGCCCGGCACCATATATTTT.

This sequence joins TRBV12-5 and TRBJ2-7; no definite D call. The V and J ends lost 4 bases and 6 bases respectively, with 10 bases between them. Germline lookup yields CDR1 LGHNT and CDR2 FRNRAP. The length of the CDR3 is 12 residues. CDR3 nucleotide sequence: TGTGCTAGTGGTTCAGGCATGGGCGAGCAGTACGTC. Translation gives CASGSGMGEQYV.

The V and J genes are TRBV19 and TRBJ1-5; tentatively, D is TRBD1 (5 bases). This CDR3 is 13 amino acids long. The germline V gene has CDR1 LNHDA and CDR2 SQIVND (reference sequence). V dropped 8 bases and J dropped 1 base, with 9 bases sitting between them. CDR3: CASRWGSNQPQHF. The CDR3 DNA reads TGTGCCAGTCGTTGGGGCAGCAATCAGCCCCAGCATTTT.

The V call is TRBV9, the J call TRBJ1-3; 8 nucleotides line up with TRBD1. The CDR3 runs 16 residues. J lost 1 base, V lost 2 bases, and 5 bases had no gene match. Germline V gives CDR1 SGDLS, CDR2 YYNGEE. DNA of the CDR3: TGTGCCAGCAGCGTGGCGACAGGGGCTTCTGGAAACACCATATATTTT. It codes for CASSVATGASGNTIYF.

The rearrangement joins TRBV27 to TRBJ2-1; D is perhaps TRBD1 (6 bases). Germline loops: CDR1 MNHEY, CDR2 SMNVEV (reference sequence). The CDR3 is 13 amino acids. V shed 3 bases and J shed 7 bases, with 10 bases lying between them. The CDR3, as DNA: TGTGCCAGCAGTTTCAGGGGAAGTAATGAGCAGTTCTTC. As protein: CASSFRGSNEQFF.

V gene TRBV27 combines with J gene TRBJ2-1; the match to TRBD2 covers 10 bases. CDR3 length: 14 amino acids. Germline V gene sequence: CDR1 MNHEY, CDR2 SMNVEV (reference sequence). Trimming took 5 bases from V and 4 from J; bases not matched to a gene: 2. The CDR3 region has the DNA TGTGCCAGCAGTAGAGCGGGGGGGTACAATGAGCAGTTCTTC. Protein: CASSRAGGYNEQFF.

This clone was counted only a few times. The chain couples TRBV19 to TRBJ2-7; a possible D gene is TRBD1 (6 bases). Germline lookup yields CDR1 LNHDA and CDR2 SQIVND (reference sequence). Trimming removed 9 bases at V and 1 base at J, with 10 bases between. The CDR3 consists of 12 residues. CDR3 in amino acids: CASSTGSYEQYF. Here the CDR3 DNA reads TGTGCCAGCTCGACAGGTTCCTACGAGCAGTACTTC.

The rearrangement joins TRBV5-8 to TRBJ2-3; D possibly corresponds to TRBD2 (6 bases). The CDR3 runs to 14 residues. V shed 4 bases and J shed 2 bases, with 11 bases lying between them. CDR1 is SGHTS and CDR2 is YDEGEE in the germline V gene. The chain's CDR3 is CASSPGLSTDTQYF. The CDR3 DNA sequence: TGTGCCAGCAGCCCGGGACTTTCCACAGATACGCAGTATTTT.

The CDR3 region is CASSLVGSGSVTYEQYF. The CDR3, as DNA: TGCGCCAGCAGCTTGGTCGGTAGCGGGAGTGTTACCTACGAGCAGTACTTC. V usage is TRBV5-1 and J usage is TRBJ2-7, with 9 bases identical to TRBD2. The CDR3 covers 17 residues. Germline CDR1 SGHRS, CDR2 YFSETQ. V gave up 0 bases and J gave up 2 bases; unmatched junction bases: 9.

This chain links TRBV5-6 with TRBJ2-2, with 9 bases that match TRBD1. The CDR3 runs 15 residues. The J segment lost 4 bases and the V segment lost 5 bases, leaving 6 bases of the junction unmatched. Germline lookup yields CDR1 SGHDT and CDR2 YYEEEE. The CDR3 here is CASRRTGESTGELFF. The DNA for the CDR3 is TGTGCCAGCAGGAGGACAGGGGAGAGCACCGGGGAGCTGTTTTTT.

V usage is TRBV6-5 and J usage is TRBJ2-3; TRBD2 aligns across 7 bases. The germline gives CDR1 MNHEY, CDR2 SVGAGI. Germline trimming cut 7 bases from V and 7 bases from J; bases unmatched to any gene: 5. This CDR3 is built from 12 residues. CDR3 protein: CASTGEGHTQYF. Here the CDR3 DNA reads TGTGCCAGCACGGGGGAGGGACATACGCAGTATTTT.

The gene calls are TRBV5-6 and TRBJ2-3, with unresolved D. This CDR3 is built from 11 residues. Looked up from germline, CDR1 is SGHDT and CDR2 is YYEEEE. Trimming removed 1 base at V and 6 bases at J, with 3 bases between. The CDR3, as DNA: TGTGCCAGCAGCTTGCGGGATACGCAGTATTTT. This codes for CASSLRDTQYF.

The J gene is TRBJ1-5, the V gene TRBV18; possible D gene TRBD1, 6 bases. The CDR3 is 14 residues long. V lost 1 base, J lost 5 bases, and 9 bases lay in between. CDR1 is KGHSH and CDR2 is LQKENI in the germline V gene. The CDR3 coding sequence is TGTGCCAGCTCACCACTCGCAGGGGATCAGCCCCAGCATTTT. This translates into CASSPLAGDQPQHF.

The genes are TRBV5-1 and TRBJ1-1; D uncertain. Germline V gives CDR1 SGHRS, CDR2 YFSETQ. Trimming left V 0 bases short and J 0 bases short, with 12 bases between. The CDR3 spans 16 residues. CDR3 protein: CASSLDFGELNTEAFF. The CDR3 nucleotides read TGCGCCAGCAGCTTGGATTTCGGAGAATTGAACACTGAAGCTTTCTTT.